Listed below are T cell receptor beta chains from one sample, sequenced in a study of T cell responses to AZD1222 COVID-19 vaccine. Here immunoSEQ multiplex PCR was the method, and the copy in TCRdb shows in-frame clones only, minus some. Of under 150,000 clones listed, almost 95% were seen once; the top ten hold around 1.6%. Sample: peripheral blood, taken 28 days after the second AZD1222 dose. These receptors were collected from an adult who received the AZD1222 COVID-19 vaccine. Each CDR3 is given with its conserved first and last residue. D genes are given only for firm matches. Clone size is stated in some rows and not others, as once, few, many or a class when expanded.

J	D	size	V	DNA	CDR3
TRBJ1-2	TRBD1	.	TRBV9	TGTGCCAGCAGCGTATATCCGGACAGGATGAACTTC	CASSVYPDRMNF
TRBJ2-5	TRBD2	.	TRBV7-3	TGTGCCAGCAGCCCCTTAGGCGGGAGGCAAGAGACCCAGTACTTC	CASSPLGGRQETQYF
TRBJ2-5	TRBD1	.	TRBV19	TGTGCCAGTACCCCGGACAGGAAACATATAGAGACCCAGTACTTC	CASTPDRKHIETQYF
TRBJ2-1	.	.	TRBV9	TGTGCCAGCAGCGTAGCTGGTCCCCATGAGCAGTTCTTC	CASSVAGPHEQFF
TRBJ2-7	TRBD1	once	TRBV19	TGTGCCAGTAGTAACCGGGACAGGGACGAGCAGTACTTC	CASSNRDRDEQYF
TRBJ1-5	.	.	TRBV19	TGTGCCAGTAGCGACCCTTATAGCAATCAGCCCCAGCATTTT	CASSDPYSNQPQHF
TRBJ1-4	TRBD1	.	TRBV6-5	TGTGCCAGCGCCATGGACAGGGTAAATGAAAAACTGTTTTTT	CASAMDRVNEKLFF
TRBJ2-1	TRBD1	.	TRBV7-3	TGTGCCAGCAGCCCTACAGGGGGCTATGAGCAGTTCTTC	CASSPTGGYEQFF
TRBJ2-5	TRBD2	.	TRBV7-3	TGTGCCAGCAGCGTTCAGGGGACTAGACAAGAGACCCAGTACTTC	CASSVQGTRQETQYF
TRBJ2-5	TRBD1	.	TRBV27	TGTGCCAGCAGTTTGGGCGTGGACCCAGGGGGCCAAGAGACCCAGTACTTC	CASSLGVDPGGQETQYF